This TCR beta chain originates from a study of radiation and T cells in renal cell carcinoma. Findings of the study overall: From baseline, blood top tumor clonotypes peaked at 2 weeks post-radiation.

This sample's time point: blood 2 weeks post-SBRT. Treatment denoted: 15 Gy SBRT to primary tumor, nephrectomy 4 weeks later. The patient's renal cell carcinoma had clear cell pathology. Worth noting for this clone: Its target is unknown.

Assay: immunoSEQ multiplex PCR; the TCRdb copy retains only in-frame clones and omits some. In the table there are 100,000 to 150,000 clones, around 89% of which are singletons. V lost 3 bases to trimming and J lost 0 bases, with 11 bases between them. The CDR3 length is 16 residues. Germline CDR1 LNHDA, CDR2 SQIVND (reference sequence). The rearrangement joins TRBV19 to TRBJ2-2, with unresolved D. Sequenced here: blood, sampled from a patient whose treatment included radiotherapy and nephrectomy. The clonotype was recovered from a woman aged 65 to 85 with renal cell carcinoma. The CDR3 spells CASSIYRKTNTGELFF. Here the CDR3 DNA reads TGTGCCAGTAGTATCTATCGTAAAACGAACACCGGGGAGCTGTTTTTT.